Listed below are T cell receptor beta chains from one sample, sequenced in a study of early T cells in non-severe SARS-CoV-2 infection. From the 5' RACE reads, TCRdb called clonotypes with MiXCR, one entry per CDR3 protein. The sample consists of tens of thousands of distinct CDR3 sequences, less than 6.5% of them appearing once. Sequenced material: whole blood. These receptors originate from an adult who was a healthcare worker with PCR-confirmed SARS-CoV-2 infection or an uninfected control (not recorded which). Both conserved end residues are part of each CDR3. A D gene is named only where the DNA matches it firmly. Expanded clones are given a class, and other clones once, few, many or no size at all.

D gene	V gene	J gene	clone size	CDR3 DNA	CDR3 protein
NA	TRBV7-3	TRBJ2-5	few	TGTGCCAGCAGCCGATCTAATCAAGAGACCCAGTACTTC	CASSRSNQETQYF
NA	TRBV7-2	TRBJ1-1	many	TGTGCCAGCAGCAAACAGGGTATGAACACTGAAGCTTTCTTT	CASSKQGMNTEAFF
NA	TRBV29-1	TRBJ1-1	NA	TGCAGCGTCGTTGGACCGAACACTGAAGCTTTCTTT	CSVVGPNTEAFF
NA	TRBV7-3	TRBJ2-6	many	TGTGCCAGCAGCTTAACGGGCCGAGTCGCTGGGGCCAACGTCCTGACTTTC	CASSLTGRVAGANVLTF
NA	TRBV5-6	TRBJ1-5	many	TGTGCCAGCAGCTTGAACTCTCAGCCCCAGCATTTT	CASSLNSQPQHF
TRBD1	TRBV19	TRBJ1-2	many	TGTGCCAGCGGCAAACAGGGGAACCATCCCTCTAACTATGGCTACACCTTC	CASGKQGNHPSNYGYTF
TRBD1	TRBV20-1	TRBJ1-1	NA	TGCAGTGCTACGGACAGGGGCGCCCCTGAAGCTTTCTTT	CSATDRGAPEAFF
TRBD1	TRBV18	TRBJ2-7	many	TGTGCCAGCTCTCCCCTACCGGGACAGGGAATCGAGCAGTACTTC	CASSPLPGQGIEQYF
NA	TRBV12-3/TRBV12-4	TRBJ2-2	few	TGTGCCAGCAGTTTTTACAGGGCCCAGACCGGGGAGCTGTTTTTT	CASSFYRAQTGELFF
NA	TRBV27	TRBJ2-3	many	TGTGCCAGCAGTTTTCTTTACAAAACGGATACGCAGTATTTT	CASSFLYKTDTQYF
TRBD1	TRBV4-2	TRBJ2-7	many	TGTGCCAGCAGCCAAGATCCTACCGGGACAGTTTCCTACGAGCAGTACTTC	CASSQDPTGTVSYEQYF
NA	TRBV12-3/TRBV12-4	TRBJ2-1	NA	TGTGCCAGCAGTTTCCAGGGGTCGGAAAATGTGCAGTTCTTC	CASSFQGSENVQFF
NA	TRBV12-3/TRBV12-4	TRBJ1-1	many	TGTGCCAGCAGTTTCAGGGAGAACACTGAAGCTTTCTTT	CASSFRENTEAFF
NA	TRBV29-1	TRBJ1-1	many	TGCAGCGTTGAAAAGGAGACTGAAGCTTTCTTT	CSVEKETEAFF
TRBD1	TRBV11-1	TRBJ1-1	many	TGTGCCAGCCGGCGGGACAGGGCGAACACTGAAGCTTTCTTT	CASRRDRANTEAFF
TRBD1	TRBV7-9	TRBJ2-7	NA	TGTGCCAGCAGCTCAACTACCACAGGGGGAACCTACGAGCAGTACTTC	CASSSTTTGGTYEQYF
NA	TRBV19	TRBJ1-4	many	TGTGCCAGTAGCACCGGGCTGAACCAAAATGAAAAACTGTTTTTT	CASSTGLNQNEKLFF
TRBD1	TRBV12-3/TRBV12-4	TRBJ1-2	few	TGTGCCAGCAGTCCAGGGGGCTATGGCTACACCTTC	CASSPGGYGYTF
NA	TRBV7-9	TRBJ2-3	many	TGTGCCAGCAGCTTACGGGTTAGCACAGATACGCAGTATTTT	CASSLRVSTDTQYF
NA	TRBV6-5	TRBJ1-1	many	TGTGCCAGCAGTTACTCGAGGGGGACTGGGGAAGCTTTCTTT	CASSYSRGTGEAFF
TRBD1	TRBV6-6	TRBJ1-5	few	TGTGCCAGCACCGACGACAGGGGATATCAGCCCCAGCATTTT	CASTDDRGYQPQHF
TRBD1	TRBV19	TRBJ1-2	few	TGTGCCAGTAGCCCTAGTGGGACAGAGGCTAACTATGGCTACACCTTC	CASSPSGTEANYGYTF
TRBD2	TRBV12-3/TRBV12-4	TRBJ2-1	many	TGTGCCAGCAGTTCCACTAGCGCCTACAATGAGCAGTTCTTC	CASSSTSAYNEQFF
TRBD1	TRBV3-1	TRBJ1-1	NA	TGTGCCAGCAGGCCTGATCGACAGGGGAGAGCTTTCTTT	CASRPDRQGRAFF
TRBD2	TRBV4-3	TRBJ2-3	NA	TGCGCCAGCAGCCAAGAGGGGACTAGCGGGGATACGCAGTATTTT	CASSQEGTSGDTQYF
NA	TRBV18	TRBJ2-7	NA	TGTGCCAGCTCATCTACAGGGTCCCACGAGCAGTACTTC	CASSSTGSHEQYF
NA	TRBV20-1	TRBJ2-1	many	TGCAGTGCTGAGCCGGGGGCCAGCGATGAGCAGTTCTTC	CSAEPGASDEQFF
NA	TRBV21-1	TRBJ1-1	many	TGTGCCAGCCTTCGACCTCAGGGGAGCTTTGGCACTGAAGCTTTCTTT	CASLRPQGSFGTEAFF
NA	TRBV6-1	TRBJ2-7	NA	TGTGCCAGCAGTGTAGGGCAGGGAGTCTACGAGCAGTACTTC	CASSVGQGVYEQYF
TRBD2	TRBV18	TRBJ2-1	NA	TGTGCCAGCTCACCGGGACTAGCGAGCGATGAGCAGTTCTTC	CASSPGLASDEQFF
TRBD1	TRBV3-1	TRBJ2-7	NA	TGTGCCACGGGACAGGCATCCTACGAGCAGTACTTC	CATGQASYEQYF
TRBD2	TRBV13	TRBJ2-7	many	TGTGCCAGCAGCTTAGGCGGGAGGCGCTCCTACGAGCAGTACTTC	CASSLGGRRSYEQYF
TRBD1	TRBV5-5	TRBJ2-3	many	TGTGCCAGCAGCTTGGGGGACAGAGATACGCAGTATTTT	CASSLGDRDTQYF
TRBD1	TRBV7-2	TRBJ1-5	many	TGTGCCAGCAGCTACTGGACAGGGGCTAGCAATCAGCCCCAGCATTTT	CASSYWTGASNQPQHF
TRBD1	TRBV29-1	TRBJ2-7	many	TGCAGCGTAGGGACAGGTAATTCGGAGCAGTACTTC	CSVGTGNSEQYF
NA	TRBV9	TRBJ2-2	many	TGTGCCAGCAGCGTAGTTGATGGGGAGCTGTTTTTT	CASSVVDGELFF
TRBD1	TRBV12-3/TRBV12-4	TRBJ1-1	many	TGTGCCAGCAGTTTCAGGGGGGGCAACACTGAAGCTTTCTTT	CASSFRGGNTEAFF
NA	TRBV19	TRBJ2-6	many	TGTGCCAGTAGGGGTCCTGGGGCCAACGTCCTGACTTTC	CASRGPGANVLTF
NA	TRBV4-2	TRBJ2-5	many	TGTGCCAGCAGCCCTTACAGGGAGGGGTCGGAGACCCAGTACTTC	CASSPYREGSETQYF
NA	TRBV29-1	TRBJ2-1	few	TGCAGCGTCGAATACAATGAGCAGTTCTTC	CSVEYNEQFF
NA	TRBV7-2	TRBJ2-7	many	TGTGCCAGCAGCTCCCGATCCCCAAGGGCCCCGCTCGAGCAGTACTTC	CASSSRSPRAPLEQYF
TRBD1	TRBV6-2/TRBV6-3	TRBJ2-5	many	TGTGCCAGCAGTTCAAGAGCCGCCGGGACAGGGCAAGAGACCCAGTACTTC	CASSSRAAGTGQETQYF
NA	TRBV24-1	TRBJ2-1	many	TGTGCCACCAGTGCAGCGGCCGGATACAATGAGCAGTTCTTC	CATSAAAGYNEQFF
TRBD1	TRBV28	TRBJ2-7	few	TGTGCCAGCAGTGGGTCGGGACAGGGCGGGCACGAGCAGTACTTC	CASSGSGQGGHEQYF
TRBD2	TRBV4-3	TRBJ2-5	many	TGCGCCAGCAGCCAAGATAAGTCGGGGGGAGGAGAGACCCAGTACTTC	CASSQDKSGGGETQYF
TRBD1	TRBV5-4	TRBJ2-3	few	TGTGCCAGCAGCTTGCTGACAGGGGGAGAGCGAAATACGCAGTATTTT	CASSLLTGGERNTQYF
NA	TRBV7-9	TRBJ2-7	many	TGTGCCAGCAGCTTACCGGTGGGCTACGAGCAGTACTTC	CASSLPVGYEQYF
TRBD1	TRBV6-6	TRBJ1-3	many	TGTGCCAGCAGGACAGGGTCTGGAAACACCATATATTTT	CASRTGSGNTIYF
TRBD1	TRBV6-1	TRBJ1-5	many	TGTGCCAGCAGTGAGGGACAGGGGGGGATTAGCAATCAGCCCCAGCATTTT	CASSEGQGGISNQPQHF
NA	TRBV6-5	TRBJ1-3	few	TGTGCCAGCAGTTACTCCCCGGCACTCTCTGGAAACACCATATATTTT	CASSYSPALSGNTIYF
NA	TRBV12-3/TRBV12-4	TRBJ1-2	many	TGTGCCAGCAGTTTTCAGGAGGGCTATGGCTACACCTTC	CASSFQEGYGYTF
TRBD1	TRBV6-6	TRBJ2-2	many	TGTGCCAGCAGTTACCCGACAGGGGTAGACACCGGGGAGCTGTTTTTT	CASSYPTGVDTGELFF
NA	TRBV2	TRBJ1-1	many	TGTGCCAGCAAGCGGGAAATGAACACTGAAGCTTTCTTT	CASKREMNTEAFF